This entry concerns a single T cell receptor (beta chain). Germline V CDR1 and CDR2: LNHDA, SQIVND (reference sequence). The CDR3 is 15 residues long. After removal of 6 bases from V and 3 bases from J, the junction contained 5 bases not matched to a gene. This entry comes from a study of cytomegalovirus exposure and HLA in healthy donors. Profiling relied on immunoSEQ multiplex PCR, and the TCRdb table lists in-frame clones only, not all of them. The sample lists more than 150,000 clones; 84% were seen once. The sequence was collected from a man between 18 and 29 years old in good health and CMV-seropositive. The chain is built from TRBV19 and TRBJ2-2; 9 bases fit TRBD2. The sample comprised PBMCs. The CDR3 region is CASRLIAGDTGELFF. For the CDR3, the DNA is TGTGCCAGTAGGTTGATAGCGGGAGACACCGGGGAGCTGTTTTTT.